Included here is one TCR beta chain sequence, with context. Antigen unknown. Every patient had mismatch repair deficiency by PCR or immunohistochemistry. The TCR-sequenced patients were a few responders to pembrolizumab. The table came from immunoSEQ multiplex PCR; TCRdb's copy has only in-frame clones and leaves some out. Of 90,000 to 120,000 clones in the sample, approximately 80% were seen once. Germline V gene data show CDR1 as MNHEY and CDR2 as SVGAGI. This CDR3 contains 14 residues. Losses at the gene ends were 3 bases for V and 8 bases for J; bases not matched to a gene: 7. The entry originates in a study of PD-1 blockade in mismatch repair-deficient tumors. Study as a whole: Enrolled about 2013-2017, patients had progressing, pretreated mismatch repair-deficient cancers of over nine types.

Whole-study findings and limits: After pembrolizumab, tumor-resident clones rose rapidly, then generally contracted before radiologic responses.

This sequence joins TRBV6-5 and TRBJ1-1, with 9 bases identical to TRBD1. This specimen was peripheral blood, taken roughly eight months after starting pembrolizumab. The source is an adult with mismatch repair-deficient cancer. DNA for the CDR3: TGTGCCAGCAGTTATGGGACAGGGCGTGCGGAAGCTTTCTTT. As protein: CASSYGTGRAEAFF.